In its sample, the clone carrying this TCR beta chain was seen many times. Its antigen remains unknown. CDR1 is MNHGY and CDR2 is SAAAGT in the germline V gene. The CDR3 has 17 residues. V lost 10 bases to trimming and J lost 5 bases, with 30 bases between them. The protocol was immunoSEQ multiplex PCR, while the TCRdb copy is restricted to in-frame clones and leaves out a portion. This table has some 6,200 clones, roughly 35% appearing once. The source of the sample is a study of CXCR4 blockade with PD-1 therapy in pancreatic cancer. Findings of the study overall: Only TCRbeta chains were sequenced here. Frequent tumor clones were encoded by many distinct rearrangements, suggesting shared antigens. Intratumoral clonality (mean roughly 0.13) exceeded healthy blood (about 0.045) but did not track survival.

The archived tumor blocks came from patients without neoadjuvant therapy before resection. This chain links TRBV6-8 with TRBJ2-7; a weak D match, TRBD2 (5 bases). The specimen was tumor tissue. This clonotype originated in a human donor with pancreatic ductal adenocarcinoma. Written as DNA, the CDR3 is TGTGCCATCAGCAGCTTGGACGGATGGACTGGCCGGGACGAGCAGTACTTC. This encodes CAISSLDGWTGRDEQYF.